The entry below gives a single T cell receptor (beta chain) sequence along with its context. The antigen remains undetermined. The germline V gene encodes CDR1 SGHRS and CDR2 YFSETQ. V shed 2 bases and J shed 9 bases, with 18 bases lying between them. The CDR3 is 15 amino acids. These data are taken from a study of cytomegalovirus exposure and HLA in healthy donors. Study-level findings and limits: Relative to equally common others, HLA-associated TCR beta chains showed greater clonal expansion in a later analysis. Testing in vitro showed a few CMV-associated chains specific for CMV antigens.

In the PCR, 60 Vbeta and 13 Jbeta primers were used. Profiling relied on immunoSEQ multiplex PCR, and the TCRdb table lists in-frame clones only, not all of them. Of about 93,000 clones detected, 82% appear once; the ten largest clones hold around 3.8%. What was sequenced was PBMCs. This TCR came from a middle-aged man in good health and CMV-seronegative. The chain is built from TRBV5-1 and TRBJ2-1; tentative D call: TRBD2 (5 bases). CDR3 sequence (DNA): TGCGCCAGCAGCTTCGACCCTTCTAGCCCCGGTGAGCAGTTCTTC. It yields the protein CASSFDPSSPGEQFF. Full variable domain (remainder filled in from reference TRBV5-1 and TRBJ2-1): KAGVTQTPRYLIKTRGQQVTLSCSPISGHRSVSWYQQTPGQGLQFLFEYFSETQRNKGNFPGRFSGRQFSNSRSEMNVSTLELGDSALYLCASSFDPSSPGEQFFGPGTRLTVL.